These T cell receptor beta chains were read from a single sample in a study of PD-1 blockade in classical Hodgkin lymphoma. Libraries were prepared by immunoSEQ multiplex PCR; TCRdb keeps only in-frame clonotypes and omits some of them. Among approximately 44,000 clones, 55% to 70% were seen once, and the ten largest hold roughly 3%. The source was peripheral blood mononuclear cells (PBMCs), collected before the fourth cycle of nivolumab. These receptors all stem from a human donor with classical Hodgkin lymphoma. Each CDR3 is given without its conserved first and last residue. Not all rows give a size; the values are once, few, many and, for expanded clones, a class.

TRBV5-1,.,TRBJ2-3,ASSSGLAGGRDLDTQY
TRBV16,.,TRBJ2-7,ASSQGTGVSYEQY
TRBV14,.,TRBJ2-7,ASSQEAAYEQY
TRBV6-5,.,TRBJ1-1,ASSNGNTEAF
TRBV13,.,TRBJ1-2,ASSVGQASLGYT
TRBV5-8,.,TRBJ2-7,ASSFRQYVSEQY
TRBV18,.,TRBJ2-7,ASSPGGSYEQY
TRBV6-6,.,TRBJ2-7,ASSIPNRGEQY
TRBV7-9,.,TRBJ1-3,ASSLDQGGIGNTIY
TRBV9,.,TRBJ2-1,ASSVAGASYNEQF
TRBV27,.,TRBJ2-1,ASSLGRAGGRF
TRBV11-2,.,TRBJ2-7,ASSAFRGSYEQY
TRBV10-3,.,TRBJ1-2,AISDPPAGGRRYGYT
TRBV28,.,TRBJ2-5,ASSLYKGALTQY
TRBV7-9,once,TRBJ1-1,ASSLSGEANTEAF
TRBV4-1,.,TRBJ2-7,ASSPPGLAPNEQY
TRBV7-3,.,TRBJ2-1,ASSPPDWSSYNEQF
TRBV5-6,.,TRBJ2-1,ASSLQVSYNEQF
TRBV11-2,once,TRBJ2-3,ASSLGADRTDTQY
TRBV6-1,.,TRBJ2-2,ANTTGYGAGELF
TRBV7-9,.,TRBJ2-2,ASSRTDRGGTGELF
TRBV5-4,.,TRBJ2-7,ASRGTADTYEQY
TRBV6-5,.,TRBJ2-1,ASSYTSGAYNEQF
TRBV7-2,.,TRBJ1-1,ASSLIYGGKTEAF
TRBV10-3,.,TRBJ2-3,AISVLLRGGSTDTQY
TRBV9,.,TRBJ2-3,ASSPFGADLTDTQY
TRBV7-2,.,TRBJ1-2,ASPPRGANLRDGYT
TRBV7-2,.,TRBJ2-1,ASSLVMGTGEQF
TRBV6-5,.,TRBJ2-1,ASIPPGGSYNEQF
TRBV19,.,TRBJ1-2,ASRTGGADYGYT
TRBV5-1,.,TRBJ2-2,ASSFLRAPNTGELF
TRBV7-2,.,TRBJ2-5,ASSLVDRGGETQY
TRBV7-9,.,TRBJ1-3,ASSHDLDGNTIY
TRBV13,.,TRBJ1-1,ASSLGLGNTEAF
TRBV5-3,few,TRBJ2-7,ARSLIQRPSYEQY
TRBV19,.,TRBJ1-5,ASSKRVGDGNQPQH
TRBV11-3,.,TRBJ2-1,ASSLGGLAGEYNEQF
TRBV6-5,.,TRBJ1-5,ASSAGTGVQPQH
TRBV5-1,.,TRBJ1-6,ASRGGQSYNSPLH
TRBV10-1,few,TRBJ2-1,ASSAGWGEQF
TRBV25-1,.,TRBJ2-5,ASSEIPPQETQY
TRBV6-1,few,TRBJ2-7,ASRVTQTYEQY
TRBV5-1,.,TRBJ1-1,ASSPQGDTEAF